This T cell receptor beta chain was retrieved from a study of cytomegalovirus exposure and HLA in healthy donors. Germline V lookup: CDR1 LNHDA, CDR2 SQIVND (reference sequence). The CDR3 is made up of 16 amino acids. J lost 5 bases, V lost 5 bases, and 6 bases had no gene match. PCR was performed using 60 Vbeta and 13 Jbeta primers. The protocol was immunoSEQ multiplex PCR, while the TCRdb copy is restricted to in-frame clones and leaves out a portion. Of about 210,000 clones listed, about 81% are singletons. The chain has TRBV19 and TRBJ2-3; 14 nucleotides line up with TRBD2. Sequences were obtained from PBMCs. The source of this sequence is a man aged 35 to 55 in good health and CMV-seropositive. This chain's CDR3 is CASSPGLAGGVDTQYF. CDR3 DNA sequence: TGTGCCAGTAGTCCCGGACTAGCGGGAGGAGTAGATACGCAGTATTTT.